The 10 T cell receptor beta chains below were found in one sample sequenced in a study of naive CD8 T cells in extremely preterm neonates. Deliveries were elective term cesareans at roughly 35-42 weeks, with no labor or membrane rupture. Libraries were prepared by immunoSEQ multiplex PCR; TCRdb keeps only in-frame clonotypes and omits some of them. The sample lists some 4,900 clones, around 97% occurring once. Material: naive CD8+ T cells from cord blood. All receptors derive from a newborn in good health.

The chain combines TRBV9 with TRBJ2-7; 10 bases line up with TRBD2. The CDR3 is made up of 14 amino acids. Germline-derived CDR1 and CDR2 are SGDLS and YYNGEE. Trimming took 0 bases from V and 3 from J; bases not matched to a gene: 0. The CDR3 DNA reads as TGTGCCAGCAGCGTAGGGACTAGCGGCTACGAGCAGTACTTC. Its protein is CASSVGTSGYEQYF.

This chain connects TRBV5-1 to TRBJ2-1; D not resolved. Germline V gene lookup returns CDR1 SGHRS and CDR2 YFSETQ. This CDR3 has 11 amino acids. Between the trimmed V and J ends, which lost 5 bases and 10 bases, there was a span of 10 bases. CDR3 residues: CASRLGGEQFF. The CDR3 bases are TGCGCCAGCAGGCTCGGCGGCGAGCAGTTCTTC.

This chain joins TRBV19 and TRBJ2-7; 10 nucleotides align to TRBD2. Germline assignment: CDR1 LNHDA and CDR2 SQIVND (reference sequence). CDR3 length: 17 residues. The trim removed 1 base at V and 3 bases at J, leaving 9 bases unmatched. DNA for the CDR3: TGTGCCAGTAGTATAGTGTCTGTGTCTAGCGGGGGCTACGAGCAGTACTTC. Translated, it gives CASSIVSVSSGGYEQYF. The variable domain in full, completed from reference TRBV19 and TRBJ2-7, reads DGGITQSPKYLFRKEGQNVTLSCEQNLNHDAMYWYRQDPGQGLRLIYYSQIVNDFQKGDIAEGYSVSREKKESFPLTVTSAQKNPTAFYLCASSIVSVSSGGYEQYFGPGTRLTVT.

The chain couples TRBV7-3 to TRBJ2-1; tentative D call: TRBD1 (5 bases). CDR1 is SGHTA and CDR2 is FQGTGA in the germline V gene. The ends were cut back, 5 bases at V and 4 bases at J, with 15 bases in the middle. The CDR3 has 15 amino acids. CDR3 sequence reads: CASSPGSASYNEQFF. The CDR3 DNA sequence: TGTGCCAGCAGCCCAGGGTCGGCCTCATACAATGAGCAGTTCTTC.

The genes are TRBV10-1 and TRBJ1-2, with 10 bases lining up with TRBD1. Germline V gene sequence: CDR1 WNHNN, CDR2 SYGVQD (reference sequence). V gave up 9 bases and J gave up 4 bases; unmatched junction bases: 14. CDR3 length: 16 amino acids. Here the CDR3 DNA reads TGCGCCAGACCCCCCGGGACAGGGGCGGAAGGCTATGGCTACACCTTC. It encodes CARPPGTGAEGYGYTF.

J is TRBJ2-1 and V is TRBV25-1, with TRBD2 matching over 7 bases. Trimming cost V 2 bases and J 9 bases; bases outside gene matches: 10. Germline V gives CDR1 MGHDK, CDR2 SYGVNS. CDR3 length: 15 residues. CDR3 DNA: TGTGCCAGCAGTGAAACGGGGGGTTCCCATGGTGAGCAGTTCTTC. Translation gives CASSETGGSHGEQFF.

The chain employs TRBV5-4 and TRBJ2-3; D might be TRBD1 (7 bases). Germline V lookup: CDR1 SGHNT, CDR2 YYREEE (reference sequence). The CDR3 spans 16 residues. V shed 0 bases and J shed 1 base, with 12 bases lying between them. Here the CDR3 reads CASSLDGGGGTDTQYF. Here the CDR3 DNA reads TGTGCCAGCAGCTTGGATGGAGGGGGCGGCACAGATACGCAGTATTTT. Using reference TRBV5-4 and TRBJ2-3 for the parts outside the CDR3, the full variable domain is ETGVTQSPTHLIKTRGQQVTLRCSSQSGHNTVSWYQQALGQGPQFIFQYYREEENGRGNFPPRFSGLQFPNYSSELNVNALELDDSALYLCASSLDGGGGTDTQYFGPGTRLTVL.

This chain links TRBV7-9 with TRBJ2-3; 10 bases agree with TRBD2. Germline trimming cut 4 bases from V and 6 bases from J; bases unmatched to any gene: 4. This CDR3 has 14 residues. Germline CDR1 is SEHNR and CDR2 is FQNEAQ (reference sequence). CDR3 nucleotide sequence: TGTGCCAGCAGCTCTAGCGGGGGAAGGGATACGCAGTATTTT. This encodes CASSSSGGRDTQYF.

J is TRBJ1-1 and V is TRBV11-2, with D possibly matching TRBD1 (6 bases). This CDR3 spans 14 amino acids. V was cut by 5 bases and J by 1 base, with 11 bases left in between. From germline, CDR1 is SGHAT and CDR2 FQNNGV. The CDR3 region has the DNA TGTGCCAGCAGCCCTCCGGACAGGAACACTGAAGCTTTCTTT. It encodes CASSPPDRNTEAFF.

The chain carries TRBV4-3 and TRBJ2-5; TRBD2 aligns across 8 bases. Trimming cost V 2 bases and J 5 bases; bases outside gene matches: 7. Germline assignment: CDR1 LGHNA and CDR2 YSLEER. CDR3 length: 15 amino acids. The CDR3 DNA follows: TGCGCCAGCAGCCAAACCGGGGGGGCCGGGGAGACCCAGTACTTC. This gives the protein CASSQTGGAGETQYF.